This T cell receptor (beta chain) was sequenced for a study of beta chain features in type 1 diabetes. Study observations and caveats: TCRB repertoires of naive, central memory and Treg cells appeared more similar among patients than among healthy donors.

Concerning this clone: Its target is unknown.

The germline V gene has CDR1 SNHLY and CDR2 FYNNEI. The CDR3 contains 15 residues. Trimming removed 5 bases from V and 0 bases from J; junction bases left unmatched: 4. The sequenced template was cDNA made from the entire isolated RNA. The assay was immunoSEQ multiplex PCR, and TCRdb's table has in-frame clones only and misses some. The top ten clones hold about 6.7% of a sample with 300,000 to 350,000 clones, around 15% of them seen once. The specimen was central memory CD4+ T cells from blood. The rearrangement joins TRBV2 to TRBJ1-5; 7 bases match TRBD1. This receptor was obtained from a young man in good health. The CDR3 DNA reads as TGTGCCAGCAGTCCCGGGACAGATAGCAATCAGCCCCAGCATTTT. It codes for CASSPGTDSNQPQHF.